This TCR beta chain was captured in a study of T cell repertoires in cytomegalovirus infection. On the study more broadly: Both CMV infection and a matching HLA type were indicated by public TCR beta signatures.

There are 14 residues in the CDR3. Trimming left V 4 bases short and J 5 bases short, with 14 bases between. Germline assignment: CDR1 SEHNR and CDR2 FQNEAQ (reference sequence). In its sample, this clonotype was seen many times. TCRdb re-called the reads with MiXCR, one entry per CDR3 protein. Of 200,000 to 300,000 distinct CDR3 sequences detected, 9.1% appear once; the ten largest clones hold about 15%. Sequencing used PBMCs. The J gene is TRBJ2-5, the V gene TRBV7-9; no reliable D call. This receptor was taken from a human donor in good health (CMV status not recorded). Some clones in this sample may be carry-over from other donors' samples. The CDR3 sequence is CASSSTNNDETQYF. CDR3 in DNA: TGTGCCAGCAGCTCCACGAACAACGATGAGACCCAGTACTTC.